This entry is about one T cell receptor (beta chain). What it binds is unknown. A read error may account for a junction end that differs from germline. The data stem from a study of cytomegalovirus exposure and HLA in healthy donors. Study-level findings and limits: Associated with cytomegalovirus, according to the listing, were 150 to 200 TCR beta chains. Presence/absence analyses assumed roughly uniform sequencing depth across donors. A later analysis reported that several of the most significant clusters appeared to be linked to common viral pathogens, among them Epstein-Barr virus.

This PCR relied on a set of 60 Vbeta primers and 13 Jbeta primers. Method: immunoSEQ multiplex PCR; TCRdb's copy keeps in-frame clones and lacks some. The sample lists about 52,000 clones, approximately 70% seen once, with roughly 3% in the top ten. Source material: PBMCs. This sequence originates from a man aged 18 to 29 in good health and CMV-seronegative.

CDR3 sequence: CASSPRQKYDEKLFF. CDR3 DNA sequence: TGTGCTAGCAGCCCTCGTCAGAAGTATGATGAAAAACTGTTTTTT. This chain connects TRBV7-7 to TRBJ1-4; no clear D. The CDR3 consists of 15 residues. Germline lookup yields CDR1 SSHAT and CDR2 FNYEAQ (reference sequence).